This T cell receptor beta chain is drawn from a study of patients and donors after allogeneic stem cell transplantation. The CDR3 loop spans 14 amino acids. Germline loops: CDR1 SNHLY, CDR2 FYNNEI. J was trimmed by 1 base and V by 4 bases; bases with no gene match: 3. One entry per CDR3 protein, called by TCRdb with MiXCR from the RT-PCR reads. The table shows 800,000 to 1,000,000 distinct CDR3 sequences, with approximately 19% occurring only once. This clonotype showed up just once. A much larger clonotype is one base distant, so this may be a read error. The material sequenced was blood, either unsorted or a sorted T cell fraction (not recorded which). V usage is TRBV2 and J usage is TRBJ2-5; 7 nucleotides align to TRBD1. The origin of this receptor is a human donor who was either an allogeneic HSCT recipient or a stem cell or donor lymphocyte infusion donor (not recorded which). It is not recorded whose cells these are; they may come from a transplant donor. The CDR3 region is CASSARDSQETQYF. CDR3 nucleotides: TGTGCCAGCAGTGCCCGGGACAGCCAAGAGACCCAGTACTTC.